These 14 T cell receptor beta chains share one sample of origin, sequenced in a study of T cells after posttransplantation cyclophosphamide. Methotrexate plus calcineurin inhibitor accompanied controls' myeloablative marrow transplants; sampling was 1 year later. The table came from immunoSEQ multiplex PCR; TCRdb's copy has only in-frame clones and leaves some out. The sample has around 23,000 clones; 80% to 90% are singletons. Source: PBMCs, taken 350 to 400 days after allogeneic stem cell transplant with calcineurin inhibitor and methotrexate. These receptor sequences come from a female patient in her 30s who received an allogeneic stem cell transplant from an unrelated donor, was CMV-positive, and had acute and chronic GVHD. A subset of T cells may come from the graft donor.

The chain couples TRBV4-1 to TRBJ1-1; a possible D gene is TRBD1 (5 bases). The length of the CDR3 is 15 residues. Germline V gene data show CDR1 as MGHRA and CDR2 as YSYEKL. V was pared by 1 base and J by 8 bases, with 17 bases between. The CDR3 DNA reads TGCGCCAGCAGCCAAGGGGCATCGTTACAGGCCGAAGCTTTCTTT. Translation gives CASSQGASLQAEAFF.

The chain employs TRBV9 and TRBJ1-2, with no clear D. Deletions cut 0 bases from V and 4 bases from J, with 10 bases between. Germline V gene data show CDR1 as SGDLS and CDR2 as YYNGEE. The CDR3 extends over 14 amino acids. The DNA for the CDR3 is TGTGCCAGCAGCGTAGCCGGTGGGAGCTATGGCTACACCTTC. It codes for CASSVAGGSYGYTF.

The chain recombines TRBV6-5 with TRBJ2-7; D remains ambiguous. Germline assignment: CDR1 MNHEY and CDR2 SVGAGI. This CDR3 is 13 amino acids long. Trimming pared 6 bases from V and 0 bases from J, leaving 9 bases between. DNA for the CDR3: TGTGCCAGCAGCCCCGGGTCCTCCTACGAGCAGTACTTC. As protein: CASSPGSSYEQYF.

This chain links TRBV5-4 with TRBJ2-1; a possible D gene is TRBD2 (6 bases). V dropped 0 bases and J dropped 7 bases, with 23 bases sitting between them. The CDR3 runs to 18 residues. Germline CDR1 is SGHNT and CDR2 is YYREEE (reference sequence). The CDR3 protein is CASSLGGSAGSRVNEQFF. The CDR3 DNA reads as TGTGCCAGCAGCTTGGGAGGTTCGGCGGGGTCGCGGGTAAATGAGCAGTTCTTC. The whole variable domain, remainder taken from reference TRBV5-4 and TRBJ2-1, is ETGVTQSPTHLIKTRGQQVTLRCSSQSGHNTVSWYQQALGQGPQFIFQYYREEENGRGNFPPRFSGLQFPNYSSELNVNALELDDSALYLCASSLGGSAGSRVNEQFFGPGTRLTVL.

The chain has TRBV9 and TRBJ2-1; 10 bases agree with TRBD2. The CDR3 runs to 15 residues. Germline CDR1 and CDR2: SGDLS and YYNGEE. With 2 bases clipped from V and 3 bases from J, the junction kept 2 bases outside the gene matches. The CDR3 sequence is CASSVSGGFYNEQFF. CDR3 coding DNA: TGTGCCAGCAGCGTTAGCGGGGGGTTCTACAATGAGCAGTTCTTC.

Only one count was recorded for this clone. The gene calls are TRBV28 and TRBJ2-5; the D gene is possibly TRBD1 (6 bases). The J call may be incorrect, as the DNA end agrees better with TRBJ2-7. The CDR3 has 15 residues. The germline V gene encodes CDR1 MDHEN and CDR2 SYDVKM. CDR3 protein: CASRRAGTKTYEQYF. CDR3 coding DNA: TGTGCCAGCAGGCGGGCCGGGACAAAAACCTACGAGCAGTACTTC.

V usage is TRBV19 and J usage is TRBJ1-1; D not certain. Per germline, CDR1 LNHDA and CDR2 SQIVND (reference sequence). The V end lost 5 bases, the J end lost 4 bases, and 8 bases lay between the germline ends. The CDR3 totals 12 residues. As DNA, the CDR3 is TGTGCCAGTAGTTACAGCCTCACTGAAGCTTTCTTT. It yields the protein CASSYSLTEAFF.

V is TRBV27 and J is TRBJ1-2, with 8 bases lining up with TRBD1. Germline V gene data show CDR1 as MNHEY and CDR2 as SMNVEV (reference sequence). After removal of 4 bases from V and 6 bases from J, the junction contained 4 bases not matched to a gene. The CDR3 sequence is 13 residues long. CDR3 bases: TGTGCCAGCAGTTCAGGGGGCGTTAATGGCTACACCTTC. It is translated as CASSSGGVNGYTF.

This chain links TRBV6-1 with TRBJ1-4; a weak D match, TRBD1 (6 bases). The V gene lost 1 base and the J gene lost 9 bases, with 18 bases spanning the gap. The CDR3 extends over 16 amino acids. Germline-derived CDR1 and CDR2 are MNHNS and SASEGT. In DNA form, the CDR3 reads TGTGCCAGCAGTGAAGTTTTGGGGAGCAGGGGAAAAAAACTGTTTTTT. It yields the protein CASSEVLGSRGKKLFF.

The chain uses TRBV7-2 and TRBJ2-2; D unclear. Looked up from germline, CDR1 is SGHTA and CDR2 is FQGNSA. V was pared by 5 bases and J by 7 bases, with 17 bases between. CDR3 size: 15 residues. CDR3: CASSPRRLVGGELFF. The CDR3 DNA reads as TGTGCCAGCAGCCCCAGGCGCCTCGTGGGCGGGGAGCTGTTTTTT.

This chain connects TRBV6-6 to TRBJ2-5; D possibly corresponds to TRBD2 (5 bases). Germline CDR1 reads MNHNY; CDR2 reads SVGAGI (reference sequence). This CDR3 is 15 amino acids long. Trimming removed 0 bases at V and 0 bases at J, with 8 bases between. The CDR3 sequence is CASSYSTGYQETQYF. Here the CDR3 DNA reads TGTGCCAGCAGTTACTCGACGGGGTACCAAGAGACCCAGTACTTC.

On this clone: A read error may account for a junction end that differs from germline. The rearrangement joins TRBV28 to TRBJ2-4; 8 positions agree with TRBD1. The CDR3 loop spans 14 amino acids. Germline values: CDR1 MDHEN, CDR2 SYDVKM. In nucleotides, the CDR3 is TGTGCCAGCAGTTTATACATCGACAGGGGCCGCCGTAGGTTC. It yields the protein CASSLYIDRGRRRF.

This chain joins TRBV15 and TRBJ2-1; TRBD2 matches at 12 bases. Germline CDR1 reads LNHNV; CDR2 reads YYDKDF (reference sequence). V shed 2 bases, J shed 6 bases, and the junction held 8 bases outside the gene matches. The CDR3 has 17 residues. The CDR3 protein is CATSRTRLAGEGNEQFF. The CDR3 DNA reads TGTGCCACCAGCAGAACCAGACTAGCGGGAGAGGGCAATGAGCAGTTCTTC.

A remark on this clone: Other DNA sequences in the sample encode the same CDR3. This chain links TRBV18 with TRBJ2-3; D perhaps matches TRBD1 (5 bases). Trimming cost V 6 bases and J 1 base, with 20 bases left between them. Germline lookup yields CDR1 KGHSH and CDR2 LQKENI. The CDR3 runs to 17 residues. The CDR3 protein is CASSPIVRVAGTDTQYF. CDR3 nucleotide sequence: TGTGCCAGCTCGCCAATTGTCAGGGTAGCCGGCACAGATACGCAGTATTTT.